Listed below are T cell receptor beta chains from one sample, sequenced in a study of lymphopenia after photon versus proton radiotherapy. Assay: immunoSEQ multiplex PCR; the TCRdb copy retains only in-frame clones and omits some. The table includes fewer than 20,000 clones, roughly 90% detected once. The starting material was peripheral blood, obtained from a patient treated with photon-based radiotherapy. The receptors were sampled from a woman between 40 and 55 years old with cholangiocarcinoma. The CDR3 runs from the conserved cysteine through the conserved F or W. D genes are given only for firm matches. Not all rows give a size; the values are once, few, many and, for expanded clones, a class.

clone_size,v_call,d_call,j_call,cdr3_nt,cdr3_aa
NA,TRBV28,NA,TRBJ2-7,TGTGCCAGCAGTACCCATATGGCCACACCGGAGCAGTACTTC,CASSTHMATPEQYF
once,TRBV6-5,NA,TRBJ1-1,TGTGCCAGCAGTTATCGGGGGAACACTGAAGCTTTCTTT,CASSYRGNTEAFF
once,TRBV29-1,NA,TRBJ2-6,TGCAGCGTTCTTGGTCTCTCTGGGGCCAACGTCCTGACTTTC,CSVLGLSGANVLTF
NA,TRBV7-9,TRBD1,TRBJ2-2,TGTGCCAGCAGCTACTCCGGGACAGGGACCGGGGAGCTGTTTTTT,CASSYSGTGTGELFF
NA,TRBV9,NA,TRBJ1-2,TGTGCCAGCAGCGTAGCCGGACAGCCTATATATGGCTACACCTTC,CASSVAGQPIYGYTF
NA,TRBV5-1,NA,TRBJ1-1,TGCGCCAGCAGCTTGGAGGTCGGTGTTGGAGACACTGAAGCTTTCTTT,CASSLEVGVGDTEAFF
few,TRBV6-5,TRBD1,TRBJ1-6,TGTGCCAGCAGTTACGACAGGGCGGCGGGTTCACCCCTCCACTTT,CASSYDRAAGSPLHF
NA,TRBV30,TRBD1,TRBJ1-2,TGTGCCTGGAGTGGGACAGGGGCGTTTTTCTATGGCTACACCTTC,CAWSGTGAFFYGYTF
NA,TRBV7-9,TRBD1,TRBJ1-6,TGTGCCAGCAGCTTAGGAGGACAGGGGAATTCACCCCTCCACTTT,CASSLGGQGNSPLHF
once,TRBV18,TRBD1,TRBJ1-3,TGTGCCAGCTCACGGCCACAGGGGGTTTCTGGAAACACCATATATTTT,CASSRPQGVSGNTIYF
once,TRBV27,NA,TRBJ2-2,TGTGCCAGCAGTTCCAAACAGGCGATGGCCGGGGAGCTGTTTTTT,CASSSKQAMAGELFF
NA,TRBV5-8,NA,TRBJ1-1,TGTGCCAGCAGCCCACTAGACAGTTCCGTGGGAGCTTTCTTT,CASSPLDSSVGAFF
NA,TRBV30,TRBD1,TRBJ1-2,TGTGCCTGGACAGGGGGCGGAAAAGGCTACACCTTC,CAWTGGGKGYTF
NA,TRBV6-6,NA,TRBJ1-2,TGTGCCAGCAGTTACTACCGGGACTCTAACTATGGCTACACCTTC,CASSYYRDSNYGYTF
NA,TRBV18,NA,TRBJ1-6,TGTGCCAGCTCACCCGCGACCCAAAATTCACCCCTCCACTTT,CASSPATQNSPLHF
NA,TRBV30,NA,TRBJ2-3,TGTGCCTGGAGTGACCTAAGGAATAGCACAGATACGCAGTATTTT,CAWSDLRNSTDTQYF
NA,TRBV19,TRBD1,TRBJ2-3,TGTGCCAGTAGCTTTACAACAGGGGCCGGGTCAAATACGCAGTATTTT,CASSFTTGAGSNTQYF
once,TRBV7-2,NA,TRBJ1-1,TGTGCCAGCAGCTTCGGAAGGGGGGCAAACACTGAAGCTTTCTTT,CASSFGRGANTEAFF
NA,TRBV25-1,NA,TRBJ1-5,TGTGCCAGCAGTGCTTCGGGGCAACCCAATCAGCCCCAGCATTTT,CASSASGQPNQPQHF
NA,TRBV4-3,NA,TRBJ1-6,TGCGCCAGCAGCCAAGAGACCCCCGGCGCTTCACCCCTCCACTTT,CASSQETPGASPLHF
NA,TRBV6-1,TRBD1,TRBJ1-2,TGTGCCAGCAGTTCCATGACAGGGATCGATGGCTACACCTTC,CASSSMTGIDGYTF
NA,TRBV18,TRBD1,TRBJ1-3,TGTGCCAGCTCACCATATGGGACAGAGGGAAACACCATATATTTT,CASSPYGTEGNTIYF
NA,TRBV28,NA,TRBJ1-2,TGTGCCAGCAGTTTTGGGACGCAGGGCTACACCTTC,CASSFGTQGYTF
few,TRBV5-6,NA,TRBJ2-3,TGTGCCAGCAGCCCGACTCGCCTCGGGGGCTTTGGTACAGATACGCAGTATTTT,CASSPTRLGGFGTDTQYF
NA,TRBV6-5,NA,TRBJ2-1,TGTGCCAGCAGTTACCGGGCCGAGACTAGGGATGAGCAGTTCTTC,CASSYRAETRDEQFF
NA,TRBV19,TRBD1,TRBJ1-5,TGTGCCAGTGCTCGTGACAGGGCTAGAAGCAATCAGCCCCAGCATTTT,CASARDRARSNQPQHF
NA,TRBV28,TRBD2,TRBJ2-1,TGTGCCAGCAGTCCTAGCGGGAGGGCCGTAAATGAGCAGTTCTTC,CASSPSGRAVNEQFF
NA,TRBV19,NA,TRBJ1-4,TGTGCCAGTAGGGCCAGGTTGAGGCAGAATGAAAAACTGTTTTTT,CASRARLRQNEKLFF